The rows below give T cell receptor beta chains drawn from one sample of a study of blood T cell repertoires in COVID-19. TCRdb's copy holds only in-frame clones and misses some; the assay was immunoSEQ multiplex PCR. The data show just under 90,000 clones, 60% to 80% seen once. Sequencing was carried out using peripheral blood. All receptors come from a woman older than 75 with acute or convalescent COVID-19. Both conserved end residues are part of each CDR3. Rows give clone size only sometimes, using once, few, many, or a class for an expanded clone.

len: 19
v_gene: TRBV18
abundance: once
j_gene: TRBJ2-1
CDR3aa: CASSPGQGRRPSSYNEQFF

len: 15
v_gene: TRBV28
abundance: .
j_gene: TRBJ2-3
CDR3aa: CASSAGTQHTDTQYF

len: 15
v_gene: TRBV10-3
abundance: .
j_gene: TRBJ1-2
CDR3aa: CAISEPGIRSYGYTF

len: 13
v_gene: TRBV5-6
abundance: .
j_gene: TRBJ1-1
CDR3aa: CASSLGGRTEAFF

len: 14
v_gene: TRBV7-2
abundance: .
j_gene: TRBJ2-7
CDR3aa: CASSSSKRGGEQYF

len: 13
v_gene: TRBV11-3
abundance: .
j_gene: TRBJ1-6
CDR3aa: CASSLDSNSPLHF

len: 15
v_gene: TRBV10-3
abundance: .
j_gene: TRBJ1-2
CDR3aa: CAISESSALDYGYTF

len: 17
v_gene: TRBV5-1
abundance: few
j_gene: TRBJ2-2
CDR3aa: CASSLASGGAEAGELFF

len: 17
v_gene: TRBV3-1/TRBV3-2
abundance: .
j_gene: TRBJ1-2
CDR3aa: CASSSAGTGVINYGYTF

len: 16
v_gene: TRBV18
abundance: .
j_gene: TRBJ2-1
CDR3aa: CASSPWRDRGFEEQFF

len: 15
v_gene: TRBV5-1
abundance: .
j_gene: TRBJ2-1
CDR3aa: CASSFGGSSYNEQFF

len: 15
v_gene: TRBV6-2/TRBV6-3
abundance: .
j_gene: TRBJ1-2
CDR3aa: CASSRGQNLNYGYTF

len: 15
v_gene: TRBV5-5
abundance: .
j_gene: TRBJ1-6
CDR3aa: CASSLGPHTEESVHF

len: 13
v_gene: TRBV3-1/TRBV3-2
abundance: .
j_gene: TRBJ1-1
CDR3aa: CASSPGYSGEAFF

len: 16
v_gene: TRBV6-2/TRBV6-3
abundance: .
j_gene: TRBJ1-5
CDR3aa: CASSSDRRGGNQPQHF

len: 15
v_gene: TRBV10-3
abundance: .
j_gene: TRBJ1-2
CDR3aa: CAISGQATSNYGYTF

len: 11
v_gene: TRBV12-5
abundance: .
j_gene: TRBJ2-5
CDR3aa: CASAVSSTQYF

len: 14
v_gene: TRBV15
abundance: .
j_gene: TRBJ2-5
CDR3aa: CATSRGGGQETQYF

len: 17
v_gene: TRBV5-5
abundance: few
j_gene: TRBJ1-6
CDR3aa: CASSLRSDRTYNSPLHF

len: 14
v_gene: TRBV6-2/TRBV6-3
abundance: .
j_gene: TRBJ1-5
CDR3aa: CASSVETGRRPQHF

len: 13
v_gene: TRBV12-3/TRBV12-4
abundance: .
j_gene: TRBJ1-1
CDR3aa: CASSFNSNTEAFF

len: 11
v_gene: TRBV28
abundance: once
j_gene: TRBJ1-1
CDR3aa: CASIRNTEAFF

len: 12
v_gene: TRBV30
abundance: few
j_gene: TRBJ2-7
CDR3aa: CAWSLADYEQYF

len: 15
v_gene: TRBV7-2
abundance: .
j_gene: TRBJ2-2
CDR3aa: CASSLVATNTGELFF

len: 15
v_gene: TRBV4-1
abundance: many
j_gene: TRBJ1-1
CDR3aa: CASSRKTGEVTEAFF

len: 15
v_gene: TRBV14
abundance: .
j_gene: TRBJ1-4
CDR3aa: CASSLSRDGGEKLFF

len: 14
v_gene: TRBV5-3
abundance: .
j_gene: TRBJ1-2
CDR3aa: CARSLPGGGYGYTF

len: 15
v_gene: TRBV14
abundance: .
j_gene: TRBJ1-1
CDR3aa: CASSLQPTGGTEAFF

len: 14
v_gene: TRBV12-5
abundance: .
j_gene: TRBJ2-1
CDR3aa: CASAQAASYNEQFF

len: 14
v_gene: TRBV7-9
abundance: .
j_gene: TRBJ1-6
CDR3aa: CASSFVTGTSPLHF

len: 16
v_gene: TRBV7-2
abundance: .
j_gene: TRBJ1-1
CDR3aa: CASSLSAGNMNTEAFF

len: 15
v_gene: TRBV7-2
abundance: many
j_gene: TRBJ2-5
CDR3aa: CASSTIGQGRETQYF

len: 14
v_gene: TRBV5-1
abundance: .
j_gene: TRBJ2-3
CDR3aa: CASSQPESGDTQYF

len: 13
v_gene: TRBV11-3
abundance: few
j_gene: TRBJ2-7
CDR3aa: CASSVGQGYEQYF

len: 14
v_gene: TRBV7-6
abundance: .
j_gene: TRBJ1-2
CDR3aa: CASRQGALIIGYTF

len: 15
v_gene: TRBV2
abundance: .
j_gene: TRBJ2-2
CDR3aa: CASTLIRSGTGELFF

len: 12
v_gene: TRBV14
abundance: many
j_gene: TRBJ1-1
CDR3aa: CASSSGGTEAFF

len: 15
v_gene: TRBV7-2
abundance: .
j_gene: TRBJ1-5
CDR3aa: CASSFRGFSNQPQHF

len: 15
v_gene: TRBV27
abundance: .
j_gene: TRBJ1-5
CDR3aa: CASRRGHVSNQPQHF

len: 13
v_gene: TRBV3-1/TRBV3-2
abundance: .
j_gene: TRBJ1-1
CDR3aa: CASSRGQAQEAFF

len: 17
v_gene: TRBV7-9
abundance: .
j_gene: TRBJ2-2
CDR3aa: CASSPKIGQGSTGELFF

len: 15
v_gene: TRBV9
abundance: .
j_gene: TRBJ2-1
CDR3aa: CASSVERGRIGEQFF

len: 16
v_gene: TRBV10-3
abundance: .
j_gene: TRBJ2-7
CDR3aa: CAISDGSRTASYEQYF

len: 15
v_gene: TRBV5-4
abundance: .
j_gene: TRBJ1-6
CDR3aa: CASSFQGINNSPLHF

len: 13
v_gene: TRBV19
abundance: .
j_gene: TRBJ1-1
CDR3aa: CASSEQGGTEAFF

len: 15
v_gene: TRBV9
abundance: few
j_gene: TRBJ1-6
CDR3aa: CASSAGQGYNSPLHF

len: 16
v_gene: TRBV6-5
abundance: .
j_gene: TRBJ1-4
CDR3aa: CASSSYQGRTDEKLFF

len: 18
v_gene: TRBV24-1
abundance: once
j_gene: TRBJ1-5
CDR3aa: CATSGGQGPMRPNQPQHF

len: 17
v_gene: TRBV4-1
abundance: .
j_gene: TRBJ1-3
CDR3aa: CASSPRDSPFSGNTIYF

len: 14
v_gene: TRBV7-3
abundance: .
j_gene: TRBJ1-1
CDR3aa: CASSVSGAHTEAFF

len: 13
v_gene: TRBV3-1/TRBV3-2
abundance: .
j_gene: TRBJ2-1
CDR3aa: CASSQGGQGEQFF

len: 14
v_gene: TRBV18
abundance: once
j_gene: TRBJ2-1
CDR3aa: CASSPPSRENEQFF

len: 14
v_gene: TRBV7-2
abundance: .
j_gene: TRBJ2-7
CDR3aa: CASSLNRGSYEQYF

len: 14
v_gene: TRBV28
abundance: .
j_gene: TRBJ1-1
CDR3aa: CASTRQGWDTEAFF

len: 18
v_gene: TRBV19
abundance: .
j_gene: TRBJ2-3
CDR3aa: CASSMGLGLAGLTDTQYF

len: 15
v_gene: TRBV6-5
abundance: .
j_gene: TRBJ2-5
CDR3aa: CASSRGLAYQETQYF

len: 15
v_gene: TRBV9
abundance: .
j_gene: TRBJ2-1
CDR3aa: CASSNQPYRGREQFF